This TCR beta chain was sequenced for a study of CD8 T cells in ankylosing spondylitis. Study results and caveats: Some motif variants were previously reported in reactive arthritis synovial fluid and blood. Within ankylosing spondylitis blood, a TCR beta motif made up of roughly eight highly homologous variants appeared to be characteristic. Matched synovial fluid from ankylosing spondylitis patients was reported to be enriched for disease-linked clones.

Remarks on this clonotype: The antigen is not known.

Making use of molecular barcodes, quantitative 5'-RACE generated TCR beta libraries. MiXCR was run by TCRdb on the 5' RACE reads, yielding one entry per CDR3 protein. The sample lists about 90,000 distinct CDR3 sequences, more than 8.5% occurring once. Germline values: CDR1 MNHEY, CDR2 SMNVEV (reference sequence). Trimming took 5 bases from V and 10 from J; bases not matched to a gene: 8. The CDR3 consists of 15 residues. Sequenced material: blood, either unsorted or a sorted T cell fraction (not recorded which). This sequence was found in a male donor with ankylosing spondylitis. The chain joins TRBV27 to TRBJ2-1, with 13 bases lining up with TRBD2. CDR3 nucleotides: TGTGCCAGCAGTCCATTACTAGCGGGAGGGGAGGAGCAGTTCTTC. Protein product: CASSPLLAGGEEQFF.